This entry lists 28 T cell receptor beta chains sequenced from one sample in a study of CD8+ T cells in alopecia areata. Treatment noted: oral pan-JAK inhibitor, 5-10 mg twice daily. Extraction of RNA preceded its reverse transcription into cDNA, which served as the sequencing template. Using immunoSEQ multiplex PCR, the repertoire was profiled, and TCRdb retains in-frame clones only, with some absent. The sample lists over 100,000 clones, about half occurring once. This specimen was CD4+ T cells sorted from blood, taken at week 4, from a patient treated with tofacitinib. All receptors derive from a human donor with alopecia areata.

The sample holds one count of this clone. The rearrangement links TRBV7-9 to TRBJ2-5, with D uncertain. V lost 5 bases and J 3 bases, leaving 16 bases between the germline ends. Germline CDR1 reads SEHNR; CDR2 reads FQNEAQ (reference sequence). The CDR3 contains 15 residues. The CDR3 nucleotides read TGTGCCAGCAGCCGCCCCTGGGAAGGAGAAGAGACCCAGTACTTC. Amino acid sequence: CASSRPWEGEETQYF.

This clone was picked up a small number of times. The rearrangement uses TRBV30 and TRBJ2-1; D gene ambiguous. The CDR3 totals 12 residues. Deletions cut 0 bases from V and 6 bases from J, with 6 bases between. CDR1 is GTSNPN, CDR2 SVGIG, per germline (reference sequence). CDR3 bases: TGTGCCTGGAGTGTCGTTGGCAATGAGCAGTTCTTC. Translating gives CAWSVVGNEQFF.

This chain joins TRBV10-1 and TRBJ2-2; D might be TRBD1 (6 bases). CDR3 length: 14 residues. Trimming took off 2 bases at V and 5 bases at J, with 9 bases between the two ends. The germline CDR1 and CDR2 sequences are WNHNN and SYGVQD (reference sequence). This CDR3 is CASSERTATGELFF. Written as DNA, the CDR3 is TGCGCCAGCAGTGAGAGGACAGCGACCGGGGAGCTGTTTTTT.

This chain connects TRBV5-1 to TRBJ2-7; TRBD2 matches 10 bases. The CDR3 consists of 16 residues. Germline V gene lookup returns CDR1 SGHRS and CDR2 YFSETQ. With 0 bases clipped from V and 7 bases from J, the junction kept 10 bases outside the gene matches. CDR3 sequence (DNA): TGCGCCAGCAGCTTGGGTAGCGGGAGGACTCTGGGTGAGCAGTACTTC. This codes for CASSLGSGRTLGEQYF.

The V call is TRBV29-1, the J call TRBJ2-2; weak D call: TRBD1 (6 bases). With 6 bases removed from V and 1 base from J, the gap between germline ends came to 6 bases. This CDR3 spans 12 amino acids. Per the germline V gene, CDR1 is SQVTM and CDR2 is ANQGSEA. This CDR3 reads CSVGQNTGELFF. CDR3 bases: TGCAGCGTGGGACAGAACACCGGGGAGCTGTTTTTT.

The chain links TRBV30 to TRBJ1-2, with a tentative D call TRBD1 (6 bases). Germline V gene lookup returns CDR1 GTSNPN and CDR2 SVGIG (reference sequence). The V end lost 5 bases, the J end lost 6 bases, and 16 bases lay between the germline ends. The CDR3 runs 13 residues. For the CDR3, the DNA is TGTGCCTGGGAAGACAGGATCTATGATGGCTACACCTTC. Its protein product is CAWEDRIYDGYTF.

DNA for the CDR3: TGTGCCAGCTCACCACGGGACAGCCTAAACACTGAAGCTTTCTTT. It codes for CASSPRDSLNTEAFF. J is TRBJ1-1 and V is TRBV18; 7 bases are a match to TRBD1. Trimming at V came to 1 base and at J to 2 bases, leaving 4 bases not matched to a gene. The length of the CDR3 is 15 residues. Germline V gene sequence: CDR1 KGHSH, CDR2 LQKENI.

The sample holds a few counts of this clone. The chain uses TRBV30 and TRBJ1-1; no clear D gene. The germline V gene encodes CDR1 GTSNPN and CDR2 SVGIG (reference sequence). This CDR3 is 12 amino acids long. V was clipped by 2 bases and J by 4 bases, with 8 bases between them. CDR3: CAWSQAVTEAFF. Here the CDR3 DNA reads TGTGCCTGGAGTCAGGCAGTCACTGAAGCTTTCTTT.

The chain employs TRBV7-2 and TRBJ2-7; TRBD2 matches at 9 bases. V shed 1 base and J 12 bases; nucleotides not matched to a gene: 10. The germline gives CDR1 SGHTA, CDR2 FQGNSA. This CDR3 region has 14 residues. CDR3 sequence (DNA): TGTGCCAGCAGCTTAGGGCCTAGCGGGACTGCACGGTACTTC. Amino acid sequence: CASSLGPSGTARYF.

This clone was picked up a small number of times. CDR3 sequence reads: CASTPSGQRGNTGELFF. The CDR3 DNA reads TGTGCCAGCACCCCGAGCGGCCAGCGGGGGAACACCGGGGAGCTGTTTTTT. The chain couples TRBV11-2 to TRBJ2-2; 7 bases map to TRBD2. Germline-derived CDR1 and CDR2 are SGHAT and FQNNGV. This CDR3 has 17 amino acids. V trimming: 7 bases; J trimming: 1 base; junction bases outside the gene matches: 12. The variable domain in full, completed from reference TRBV11-2 and TRBJ2-2, reads EAGVAQSPRYKIIEKRQSVAFWCNPISGHATLYWYQQILGQGPKLLIQFQNNGVVDDSQLPKDRFSAERLKGVDSTLKIQPAKLEDSAVYLCASTPSGQRGNTGELFFGEGSRLTVL.

V is TRBV27 and J is TRBJ1-1, with TRBD1 as a possible D gene (5 bases). The length of the CDR3 is 14 residues. The germline V and J ends were trimmed by 3 bases and 1 base, with 9 bases remaining between them. From germline, CDR1 is MNHEY and CDR2 SMNVEV (reference sequence). The CDR3 sequence: CASSFRDGNTEAFF. CDR3 bases: TGTGCCAGCAGTTTCCGGGACGGGAACACTGAAGCTTTCTTT.

The V call is TRBV7-4, the J call TRBJ1-4; D is unresolved. Trimming took 4 bases from V and 8 from J, leaving 14 bases between them. This CDR3 has 14 amino acids. The germline CDR1 and CDR2 sequences are SGHVT and SQSDAQ. In DNA, the CDR3 is TGTGCCAGCAGCTCGGAGTCGGGAGCGGAAAAACTGTTTTTT. This sequence encodes CASSSESGAEKLFF.

In this sample, this clone turned up a few times. This CDR3 reads CSVELSGMNTEAFF. The CDR3, as DNA: TGCAGCGTTGAGTTATCTGGCATGAACACTGAAGCTTTCTTT. V is TRBV29-1 and J is TRBJ1-1, with D unresolved. CDR1 SQVTM and CDR2 ANQGSEA come from the germline V gene. V was trimmed by 3 bases and J by 0 bases, leaving 11 bases between them. This CDR3 is 14 amino acids long.

This clone was found a few times. The CDR3 sequence is CASRRGQGQSEQFF. CDR3 DNA: TGTGCCAGCCGCCGGGGACAGGGGCAGAGTGAGCAGTTCTTC. The chain has TRBV27 and TRBJ2-1; 10 bases fit TRBD1. CDR1 and CDR2 (germline): MNHEY, SMNVEV (reference sequence). The CDR3 has 14 residues. J gave up 9 bases and V 8 bases, and 10 bases lay outside the gene matches.

This clone was picked up one time. This chain connects TRBV30 to TRBJ1-2; the D is unclear. Per germline, CDR1 GTSNPN and CDR2 SVGIG (reference sequence). The CDR3 covers 13 residues. Trimming removed 8 bases at V and 5 bases at J, with 18 bases between. CDR3 nucleotides: TGTGCCCACCGGTCCCGGCCAAGGTATGGCTACACCTTC. Translating gives CAHRSRPRYGYTF.

The rearrangement joins TRBV29-1 to TRBJ2-1, with D unclear. The CDR3 contains 11 residues. Germline-derived CDR1 and CDR2 are SQVTM and ANQGSEA. V dropped 3 bases and J dropped 5 bases, with 5 bases sitting between them. CDR3 region: CSVDRHNEQFF. CDR3 DNA: TGCAGCGTTGATCGGCACAATGAGCAGTTCTTC.

This chain joins TRBV30 and TRBJ1-3; possibly TRBD1 for D (6 bases). The CDR3 runs to 14 residues. V shed 2 bases and J shed 2 bases, with 10 bases lying between them. Germline V CDR1 and CDR2: GTSNPN, SVGIG (reference sequence). CDR3 loop: CAWSTRGAGNTIYF. The CDR3 nucleotides read TGTGCCTGGAGTACCAGGGGTGCTGGAAACACCATATATTTT.

In its sample, this clone was seen a few times. The rearrangement uses TRBV29-1 and TRBJ1-1, with D unresolved. CDR3 length equals 12 residues. Trimming pared 4 bases from V and 12 bases from J, leaving 18 bases between. Germline CDR1 and CDR2: SQVTM and ANQGSEA. The CDR3 DNA is TGCAGCGTTGTGATAGAACGGGCAGCCACTTTCTTT. Residues: CSVVIERAATFF.

This clone occurred a few times. The V and J genes are TRBV14 and TRBJ2-3; possible D gene TRBD2, 5 bases. The CDR3 is made up of 14 amino acids. Between the trimmed V and J ends, which lost 1 base and 4 bases, there was a span of 9 bases. Germline-derived CDR1 and CDR2 are SGHDN and FVKESK. CDR3 nucleotides: TGTGCCAGCAGCCAAGGAGGAGGCGCAGATACGCAGTATTTT. Protein: CASSQGGGADTQYF.

The genes are TRBV7-9 and TRBJ1-1; TRBD1 is a possible D gene (6 bases). The CDR3 is 15 residues long. Germline lookup yields CDR1 SEHNR and CDR2 FQNEAQ (reference sequence). Trimming cost V 1 base and J 1 base, with 10 bases left between them. For the CDR3, the DNA is TGTGCCAGCAGCTTAGAGGGACACAGGAACACTGAAGCTTTCTTT. It is translated as CASSLEGHRNTEAFF.

The V call is TRBV30, the J call TRBJ2-5, with a weak D call TRBD2 (7 bases). Germline V lookup: CDR1 GTSNPN, CDR2 SVGIG (reference sequence). Trimming took off 6 bases at V and 6 bases at J, with 20 bases between the two ends. The CDR3 loop spans 14 amino acids. The CDR3 nucleotides read TGTGCCTGCCCTTCAGAGGGAGGGGGAAAGACCCAGTACTTC. It codes for CACPSEGGGKTQYF.

The gene calls are TRBV30 and TRBJ1-5; D might be TRBD1 (5 bases). In germline, CDR1 is GTSNPN, CDR2 SVGIG (reference sequence). Trimming left V 0 bases short and J 2 bases short, with 11 bases between. The CDR3 loop spans 15 amino acids. The CDR3 nucleotides are TGTGCCTGGAGTGTCGCAGGGACGGGCAATCAGCCCCAGCATTTT. Translated, it gives CAWSVAGTGNQPQHF.

V usage is TRBV7-8 and J usage is TRBJ1-5; D uncertain. This CDR3 contains 15 residues. V was clipped by 5 bases and J by 3 bases, with 14 bases between them. Germline values: CDR1 SGHVS, CDR2 FQNEAQ. The CDR3 spells CASSLDRTFNQPQHF. The CDR3 DNA follows: TGTGCCAGCAGCCTTGATCGGACCTTCAATCAGCCCCAGCATTTT.

V is TRBV30 and J is TRBJ1-6, with 7 bases matching TRBD1. The V and J ends lost 1 base and 10 bases, in that order; junction bases with no gene match: 4. Germline V lookup: CDR1 GTSNPN, CDR2 SVGIG (reference sequence). The CDR3 has 13 amino acids. The CDR3 loop reads CAWSEGGRSPLHF. CDR3 nucleotides: TGTGCCTGGAGTGAAGGGGGCCGATCACCCCTCCACTTT.

This clone was recorded a few times. CDR3 region: CAWSMGQLNQPQHF. In nucleotides, the CDR3 is TGTGCCTGGAGTATGGGACAGCTCAATCAGCCCCAGCATTTT. The gene calls are TRBV30 and TRBJ1-5; 7 bases fit TRBD1. CDR1 and CDR2 (germline): GTSNPN, SVGIG (reference sequence). J lost 3 bases, V lost 2 bases, and 4 bases had no gene match. The CDR3 totals 14 residues.

The chain links TRBV5-6 to TRBJ1-2, with 9 positions matching TRBD1. The CDR3 is 11 residues long. Germline CDR1 reads SGHDT; CDR2 reads YYEEEE. The V segment lost 3 bases and the J segment 11 bases; nucleotides outside the gene matches: 2. CDR3 nucleotides: TGTGCCAGCAGCTGGGACAGGGTGTACACCTTC. This codes for CASSWDRVYTF.

This clone has a handful of counts. The DNA of the CDR3 is TGTGCCATTCTGACGAACCTGCCCGGAAACACCATATATTTT. Amino acids: CAILTNLPGNTIYF. The rearrangement links TRBV6-1 to TRBJ1-3, with no clear D. The CDR3 runs 14 residues. The ends were cut back, 10 bases at V and 4 bases at J, with 17 bases in the middle. Germline CDR1 reads MNHNS; CDR2 reads SASEGT.

CDR3 nucleotide sequence: TGCAGCGCTAAGGACGGGGGAACCTACGAGCAGTACTTC. The encoded protein is CSAKDGGTYEQYF. The V call is TRBV29-1, the J call TRBJ2-7; the D gene is possibly TRBD2 (6 bases). The CDR3 runs to 13 residues. Germline V gene data show CDR1 as SQVTM and CDR2 as ANQGSEA. V was clipped by 7 bases and J by 2 bases, with 15 bases between them.